The rows below give T cell receptor beta chains drawn from one sample of a study of shared clonotypes between healthy human individuals. The protocol was immunoSEQ multiplex PCR, while the TCRdb copy is restricted to in-frame clones and leaves out a portion. The sample lists 560,000 or so clones, about 95% occurring once. Sequences were obtained from naive CD8+ T cells sorted from blood. Receptors originate from a woman between 25 and 40 years old in good health. The CDR3 runs from the conserved cysteine through the conserved F or W. The order of the fields is V gene, clone size, D gene, J gene, CDR3 DNA, CDR3 protein. A D gene is named only where the DNA matches it firmly. Clone size is not always given. Where it is, it says once, few, many or a class for expanded clones.

V gene: TRBV13; clone size: .; D gene: TRBD1; J gene: TRBJ2-2; CDR3 DNA: TGTGCCAGCAGGCTCGGGACAGGGTTGACCGGGGAGCTGTTTTTT; CDR3 protein: CASRLGTGLTGELFF
V gene: TRBV6-1; clone size: .; D gene: .; J gene: TRBJ2-7; CDR3 DNA: TGTGCCAGCAGTGGTAAAATCCCCAATTTCCGGGACCCGACCTACGAGCAGTACTTC; CDR3 protein: CASSGKIPNFRDPTYEQYF
V gene: TRBV5-5; clone size: .; D gene: TRBD2; J gene: TRBJ2-6; CDR3 DNA: TGTGCCAGCAGCCAGGGGACTAGCGGGTTGGTAACCAGGGCCAACGTCCTGACTTTC; CDR3 protein: CASSQGTSGLVTRANVLTF
V gene: TRBV28; clone size: .; D gene: .; J gene: TRBJ2-7; CDR3 DNA: TGTGCCAGCAGTCCAATCCCTTTGAAGGACGAGCAGTACTTC; CDR3 protein: CASSPIPLKDEQYF
V gene: TRBV27; clone size: .; D gene: .; J gene: TRBJ2-1; CDR3 DNA: TGTGCCAGCAGTTCTTACAGGGTCAGGAATGAGCAGTTCTTC; CDR3 protein: CASSSYRVRNEQFF
V gene: TRBV6-5; clone size: once; D gene: TRBD2; J gene: TRBJ2-1; CDR3 DNA: TGTGCCAGCAGGGCGGGGCTAGCGGGATCAAATGAGCAGTTCTTC; CDR3 protein: CASRAGLAGSNEQFF
V gene: TRBV2; clone size: .; D gene: TRBD2; J gene: TRBJ2-3; CDR3 DNA: TGTGCCAGCACGGGTTTGCGGGAGCAAGATACGCAGTATTTT; CDR3 protein: CASTGLREQDTQYF
V gene: TRBV7-7; clone size: once; D gene: .; J gene: TRBJ2-1; CDR3 DNA: TGTGCCAGCAGCTTAGATTATAGAAATGAGCAGTTCTTC; CDR3 protein: CASSLDYRNEQFF
V gene: TRBV5-4; clone size: .; D gene: TRBD2; J gene: TRBJ2-3; CDR3 DNA: TGTGCCAGCAGCTTGGGACTAGCGGGAGCAGATACGCAGTATTTT; CDR3 protein: CASSLGLAGADTQYF
V gene: TRBV21-1; clone size: .; D gene: .; J gene: TRBJ2-7; CDR3 DNA: .; CDR3 protein: CASSKVGQGSYEQYF
V gene: TRBV28; clone size: .; D gene: TRBD1; J gene: TRBJ2-7; CDR3 DNA: TGTGCCAGCAGGGAAGACTCCAGGGGGATTACCGAGCAGTACTTC; CDR3 protein: CASREDSRGITEQYF
V gene: TRBV2; clone size: .; D gene: TRBD1; J gene: TRBJ2-1; CDR3 DNA: TGTGCCAGCACCGCCCGGGACAGCAACGCCCATGAGCAGTTCTTC; CDR3 protein: CASTARDSNAHEQFF
V gene: TRBV28; clone size: .; D gene: TRBD2; J gene: TRBJ2-1; CDR3 DNA: TGTGCCAGCAGTTTTACCACTAGCGGCAATGAGCAGTTCTTC; CDR3 protein: CASSFTTSGNEQFF
V gene: TRBV6-1; clone size: .; D gene: TRBD1; J gene: TRBJ1-1; CDR3 DNA: TGTGCCAGCAGCCGAACGGGACAGATGAACACTGAAGCTTTCTTT; CDR3 protein: CASSRTGQMNTEAFF
V gene: TRBV29-1; clone size: few; D gene: TRBD1; J gene: TRBJ2-7; CDR3 DNA: TGCAGCGTCGACGGGACAGACTACGAGCAGTACTTC; CDR3 protein: CSVDGTDYEQYF
V gene: TRBV27; clone size: .; D gene: .; J gene: TRBJ2-4; CDR3 DNA: TGTGCCAGCAGTTTATCGACTAAATCCAAAAACATTCAGTACTTC; CDR3 protein: CASSLSTKSKNIQYF
V gene: TRBV5-4; clone size: .; D gene: .; J gene: TRBJ2-7; CDR3 DNA: TGTGCCAGCAGCCCAGGAGAGGTTTTGGGTACCTACGAGCAGTACTTC; CDR3 protein: CASSPGEVLGTYEQYF
V gene: TRBV9; clone size: .; D gene: .; J gene: TRBJ1-1; CDR3 DNA: TGTGCCAGCAGCGTAGAAAGAGGGGTGGACACTGAAGCTTTCTTT; CDR3 protein: CASSVERGVDTEAFF
V gene: TRBV7-9; clone size: few; D gene: TRBD1; J gene: TRBJ1-5; CDR3 DNA: TGTGCCAGCAGCTCCGGGACAGGGGCGGTAAATCAGCCCCAGCATTTT; CDR3 protein: CASSSGTGAVNQPQHF
V gene: TRBV7-9; clone size: .; D gene: .; J gene: TRBJ2-7; CDR3 DNA: TGTGCCAGCAGCTTTCCCCTGGGCAAGGGCCACGAGCAGTACTTC; CDR3 protein: CASSFPLGKGHEQYF
V gene: TRBV2; clone size: .; D gene: TRBD2; J gene: TRBJ2-1; CDR3 DNA: TGTGCCAGCAGTGAGTGGGAGGGCCGGTACAATGAGCAGTTCTTC; CDR3 protein: CASSEWEGRYNEQFF
V gene: TRBV28; clone size: .; D gene: TRBD1; J gene: TRBJ1-5; CDR3 DNA: TGTGCCAGCAGCGAAACAGGGGAATTCAATCAGCCCCAGCATTTT; CDR3 protein: CASSETGEFNQPQHF
V gene: TRBV2; clone size: .; D gene: TRBD1; J gene: TRBJ2-7; CDR3 DNA: TGTGCCGGCAGGACAGGGGGCGAGCAGTACTTC; CDR3 protein: CAGRTGGEQYF
V gene: TRBV28; clone size: .; D gene: .; J gene: TRBJ2-7; CDR3 DNA: TGTGCCAGCAGTTTATCGGTCTTCTCCTACGAGCAGTACTTC; CDR3 protein: CASSLSVFSYEQYF
V gene: TRBV30; clone size: .; D gene: .; J gene: TRBJ2-3; CDR3 DNA: TGTGCCTGGGGCGCCGGCACAGATACGCAGTATTTT; CDR3 protein: CAWGAGTDTQYF
V gene: TRBV5-1; clone size: .; D gene: .; J gene: TRBJ2-7; CDR3 DNA: TGCGCCAGCAAAGCAGGCACAGCCTACGAGCAGTACTTC; CDR3 protein: CASKAGTAYEQYF
V gene: TRBV5-4; clone size: .; D gene: .; J gene: TRBJ2-7; CDR3 DNA: TGTGCCAGCAGCCCTGACGGCTTTACCTACGAGCAGTACTTC; CDR3 protein: CASSPDGFTYEQYF
V gene: TRBV5-3; clone size: .; D gene: TRBD1; J gene: TRBJ2-5; CDR3 DNA: TGTGCCAGAAGCTCGGACAGGGCCATGACCCAGTACTTC; CDR3 protein: CARSSDRAMTQYF